The entry below describes one T cell receptor beta chain. The sample comes from a study of blood T cell repertoires in COVID-19. In the study overall: The analysed material was cDNA or gDNA that came from T cells, B-cell-depleted T cells, or PBMCs.

CDR3 length equals 19 residues. The trim removed 2 bases at V and 1 base at J, leaving 14 bases unmatched. From germline, CDR1 is SGHVS and CDR2 FQNEAQ. Assay: immunoSEQ multiplex PCR; the TCRdb copy retains only in-frame clones and omits some. The sample yields about 160,000 clones, about 88% seen once. This chain connects TRBV7-8 to TRBJ1-3; 7 bases align to TRBD1. Material for sequencing was peripheral blood. This receptor was identified in a man aged 40-55 years with acute or convalescent COVID-19. Here the CDR3 DNA reads TGTGCCAGCAGCTTAATGAGACAGGGAAAATCCTTTTCTGGAAACACCATATATTTT. Translated: CASSLMRQGKSFSGNTIYF.